This TCR beta chain was recorded in a study of PD-1 blockade in classical Hodgkin lymphoma. Study-wide findings and caveats: Baseline diversity resembling that of newly diagnosed patients was seen in complete responders. As was reported, newly diagnosed patients showed lower baseline TCR diversity than healthy donors did. Sources of repertoire differences remain undefined, possibly disease activity or prior therapy. TCR diversity in CD4+, not CD8+, cells rose significantly by C4D1.

A remark on this clone: What it binds is not known.

The germline gives CDR1 MGHDK, CDR2 SYGVNS. Trimming left V 5 bases short and J 0 bases short, with 13 bases between. The CDR3 extends over 16 amino acids. Sample time point: cycle 4 day 1 (C4D1), after less than 7 weeks of nivolumab. There was relapse after autologous stem cell transplantation in every patient, and there was variation in brentuximab vedotin exposure. Magnetic depletion of unwanted cells isolated CD4+ T cells from thawed PBMCs. The protocol was immunoSEQ multiplex PCR, while the TCRdb copy is restricted to in-frame clones and leaves out a portion. The data show fewer than 40,000 clones, with about 86% seen just once and under 1% held by the top ten.

The chain is built from TRBV25-1 and TRBJ1-4; D is unresolved. This TCR came from a human donor with classical Hodgkin lymphoma. The sequencing used CD4+ T cells from blood, collected before the fourth cycle of nivolumab. CDR3 amino acids: CASSPGASATNEKLFF. CDR3 sequence (DNA): TGTGCCAGCAGTCCAGGCGCTAGTGCAACTAATGAAAAACTGTTTTTT. Supplemented by reference TRBV25-1 and TRBJ1-4, the full variable domain reads EADIYQTPRYLVIGTGKKITLECSQTMGHDKMYWYQQDPGMELHLIHYSYGVNSTEKGDLSSESTVSRIRTEHFPLTLESARPSHTSQYLCASSPGASATNEKLFFGSGTQLSVL.